Below, one T cell receptor (beta chain) is given with its context. Its antigen is unidentified. 5'RACE, which relied on constant-segment primers, yielded TCR alpha and TCR beta cDNA libraries carrying sample barcodes and UMIs. TCRdb itself ran the 5' RACE reads through MiXCR, one entry per CDR3 protein. The top ten hold about 20% of the sample, which has roughly 280,000 distinct CDR3 sequences, roughly 8.2% seen once. The record originates from a study of T-cell memory formation after mild COVID-19. Overall study: The two donors had largely donor-specific TCR clusters.

The CDR3 has 15 amino acids. The V gene end was trimmed by 4 bases and the J gene end by 0 bases; junction bases not matched to a gene: 2. Germline V CDR1 and CDR2: MGHRA, YSYEKL. Points from the study as a whole: The study detected some responding clones in pre-infection memory, suggesting cross-reactive memory joined. Largely, contracting CD4+ clones fell within CM and EM, and contracting CD8+ clones within EMRA.

V gene TRBV4-1 combines with J gene TRBJ2-7, with 11 nucleotides matching TRBD1. Source material: PBMCs or a T cell subset sorted from them (not recorded which). The sequence derives from a man younger than 35 who had mild COVID-19 (a few samples of this study predate the infection). Cell type and time point are not known. The CDR3 nucleotides are TGCGCCAGCAGCCCCGGACAGGGGGCCTCCTACGAGCAGTACTTC. This codes for CASSPGQGASYEQYF.